This T cell receptor (beta chain) was found in a study of T cell repertoires in cytomegalovirus infection. On the study more broadly: In public TCR beta signatures, there were indications of both CMV infection and matching HLA type. Overall study results and limits: Cumulative public TCR beta family frequency identified carriers of CMV plus the relevant HLA. Across the ex vivo response, the dominant clonotypes were HLA-C-restricted CMV-specific TCR beta clonotypes.

TCRdb recomputed calls from the reads with MiXCR, one row per CDR3 protein. The repertoire holds about 260,000 distinct CDR3 sequences, with 12% to 15% as singletons. Trimming took 4 bases from V and 5 from J; bases not matched to a gene: 7. Germline CDR1 reads SGHRS; CDR2 reads YFSETQ. The CDR3 covers 15 residues. On this clonotype itself: Its antigen remains unidentified.

This TCR was sampled from a human donor in good health (CMV status not recorded). Some clones in this sample may be carry-over from other donors' samples. Specimen: PBMCs. The chain couples TRBV5-1 to TRBJ1-4; 8 bases line up with TRBD1. The CDR3 region has the DNA TGCGCCAGCAGCCGGGACAGGATTTCGAATGAAAAACTGTTTTTT. It yields the protein CASSRDRISNEKLFF.